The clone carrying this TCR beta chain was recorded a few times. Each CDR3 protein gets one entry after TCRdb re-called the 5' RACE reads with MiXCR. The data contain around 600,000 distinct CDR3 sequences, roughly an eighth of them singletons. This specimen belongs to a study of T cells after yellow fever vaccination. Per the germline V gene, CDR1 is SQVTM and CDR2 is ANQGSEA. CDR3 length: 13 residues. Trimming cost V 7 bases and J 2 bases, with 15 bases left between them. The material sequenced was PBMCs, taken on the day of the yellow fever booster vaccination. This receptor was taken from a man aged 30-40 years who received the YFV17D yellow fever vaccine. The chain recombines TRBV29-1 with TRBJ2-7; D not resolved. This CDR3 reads CSARPLAPYEQYF. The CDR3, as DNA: TGCAGCGCTAGACCGTTAGCCCCCTACGAGCAGTACTTC.